This TCR beta chain was found in a study of identical twins. This CDR3 region has 15 residues. The ends were cut back, 6 bases at V and 3 bases at J, with 18 bases in the middle. TCRdb redid the calling of the 5' RACE reads with MiXCR, one entry per CDR3 protein. Here the sample spans under 900,000 distinct CDR3 sequences, roughly 18% being singletons. These same records also appear under a second study, on T cells expressing NK-cell markers.

What was sequenced was PBMCs. V and J are TRBV12-3 or TRBV12-4 and TRBJ2-7; a weak D match, TRBD2 (5 bases). The receptor's source is a woman aged 18-30 years in good health. In DNA, the CDR3 is TGTGCCAGCAGGGATTCGCGCGGGTTAAACTACGAGCAGTACTTC. Protein sequence: CASRDSRGLNYEQYF.